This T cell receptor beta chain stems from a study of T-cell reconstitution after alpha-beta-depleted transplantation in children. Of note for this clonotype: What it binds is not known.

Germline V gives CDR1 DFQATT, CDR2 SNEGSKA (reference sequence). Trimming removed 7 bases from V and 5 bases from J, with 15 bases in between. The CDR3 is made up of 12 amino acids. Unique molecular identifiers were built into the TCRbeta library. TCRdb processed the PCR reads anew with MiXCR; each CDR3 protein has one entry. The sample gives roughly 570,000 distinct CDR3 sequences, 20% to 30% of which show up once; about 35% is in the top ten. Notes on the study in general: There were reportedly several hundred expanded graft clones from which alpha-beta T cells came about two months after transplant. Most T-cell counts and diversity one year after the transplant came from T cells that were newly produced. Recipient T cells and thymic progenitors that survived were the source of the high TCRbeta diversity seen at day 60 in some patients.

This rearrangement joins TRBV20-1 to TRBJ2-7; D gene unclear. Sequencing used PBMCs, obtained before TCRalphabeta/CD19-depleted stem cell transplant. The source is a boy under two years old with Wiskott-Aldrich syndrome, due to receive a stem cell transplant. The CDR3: CSVAHVEDEQYF. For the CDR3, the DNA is TGCAGTGTTGCCCACGTCGAGGACGAGCAGTACTTC.